This entry describes one TCR beta chain. Its antigen is still unknown. The same CDR3 can be traced to other DNA sequences in this sample. V gave up 0 bases and J gave up 3 bases, with 9 bases separating them. From germline, CDR1 is SGDLS and CDR2 YYNGEE. This CDR3 comprises 14 residues. Donors were healthy HIV-negative adults without recent acute infections or vaccinations. Every one of the donors was a Caucasian adult that lived in Nashville, Tennessee. Splitting the CD4+ cells yielded a CD45RA+ naive subset and a CD45RA-negative memory subset. This table comes from immunoSEQ multiplex PCR, and its TCRdb copy is limited to in-frame clones, with some not included. This sample has some 1,600,000 clones, with under 99% found just once. The data originate from a study of shared clonotypes between healthy human individuals. Study results and caveats: Sampling used blood alone; tissue repertoires probably differ.

This sequence joins TRBV9 and TRBJ2-5; the D is unclear. This clonotype was obtained from a young man in good health. Source material: naive CD4+ T cells sorted from blood. Subset specified: CD45RA+ positively selected. This CDR3 reads CASSVGVREETQYF. DNA for the CDR3: TGTGCCAGCAGCGTAGGGGTCAGAGAAGAGACCCAGTACTTC. Based on the CDR3 plus reference TRBV9 and TRBJ2-5, the full variable domain is DSGVTQTPKHLITATGQRVTLRCSPRSGDLSVYWYQQSLDQGLQFLIQYYNGEERAKGNILERFSAQQFPDLHSELNLSSLELGDSALYFCASSVGVREETQYFGPGTRLLVL.